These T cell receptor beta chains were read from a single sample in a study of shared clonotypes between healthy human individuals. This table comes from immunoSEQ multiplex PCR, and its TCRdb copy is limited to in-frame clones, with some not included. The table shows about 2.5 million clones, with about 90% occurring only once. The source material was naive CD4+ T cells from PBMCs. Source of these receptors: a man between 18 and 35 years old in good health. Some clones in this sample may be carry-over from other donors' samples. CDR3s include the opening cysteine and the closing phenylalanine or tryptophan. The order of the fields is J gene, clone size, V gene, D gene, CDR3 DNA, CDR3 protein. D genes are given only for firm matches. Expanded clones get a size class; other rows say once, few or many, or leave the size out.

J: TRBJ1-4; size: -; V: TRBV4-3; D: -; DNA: TGCGCCAGCAGCCAAACCCACGGAGCAACTAATGAAAAACTGTTTTTT; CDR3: CASSQTHGATNEKLFF
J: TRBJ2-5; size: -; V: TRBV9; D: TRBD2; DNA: TGTGCCAGCAGCGTAGGGGCTAGCGGGAGTTGGCAAGAGACCCAGTACTTC; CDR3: CASSVGASGSWQETQYF
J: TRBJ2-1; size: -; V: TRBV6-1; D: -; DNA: TGTGCCAGCAGTGACCAAAGCGGCCGCGCCTACAATGAGCAGTTCTTC; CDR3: CASSDQSGRAYNEQFF
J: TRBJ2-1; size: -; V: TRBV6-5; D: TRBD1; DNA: TGTGCCAGCAGTGGGGAACAGGGGGCAAGGCAGTTCTTC; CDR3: CASSGEQGARQFF
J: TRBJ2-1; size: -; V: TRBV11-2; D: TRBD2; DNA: TGTGCCAGCAGCTACGGGCTAGCGGGAGGGCAGGGCTACAATGAGCAGTTCTTC; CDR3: CASSYGLAGGQGYNEQFF
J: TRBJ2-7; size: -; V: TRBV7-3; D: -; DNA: TGTGCCAGCAGCTCGGGCCCCCGTGGCGAGCAGTACTTC; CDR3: CASSSGPRGEQYF
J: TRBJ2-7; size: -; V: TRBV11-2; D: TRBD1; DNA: TGTGCCAGCAGCCCGACGACAGGGTACACGCAGTACTTC; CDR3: CASSPTTGYTQYF
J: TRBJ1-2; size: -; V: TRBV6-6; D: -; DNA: TGTGCCAGCATTCCTAGACAGGACCTAAACTATGGCTACACCTTC; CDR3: CASIPRQDLNYGYTF
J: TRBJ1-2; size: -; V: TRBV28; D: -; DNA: TGTGCCAGCAGTTTAATGGCTAACTATGGCTACACCTTC; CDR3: CASSLMANYGYTF
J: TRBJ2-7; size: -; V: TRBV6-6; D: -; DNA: TGTGCCAGCAGTTACTCGATTACTTATAGCTCCTACGAGCAGTACTTC; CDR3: CASSYSITYSSYEQYF
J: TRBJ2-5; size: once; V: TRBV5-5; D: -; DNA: TGTGCCAGCAGCTACGGACGGCAAGAGACCCAGTACTTC; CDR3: CASSYGRQETQYF
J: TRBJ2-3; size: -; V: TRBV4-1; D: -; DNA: TGCGCCAGCAGCCGAATAGGGACCGCCACAGATACGCAGTATTTT; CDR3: CASSRIGTATDTQYF
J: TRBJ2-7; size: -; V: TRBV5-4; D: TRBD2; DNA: TGTGCCAGCAGCTTGGCGACTAGCGGAGAGGGCGAGCAGTACTTC; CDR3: CASSLATSGEGEQYF
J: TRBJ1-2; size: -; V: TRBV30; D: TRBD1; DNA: TGTGCCTGGAGTGTACCGGGACAGGCCTCTGCTAACTATGGCTACACCTTC; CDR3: CAWSVPGQASANYGYTF
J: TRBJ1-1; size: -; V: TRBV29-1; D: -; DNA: TGCAGCGCCGCGGGACACCCGGGCACTGAAGCTTTCTTT; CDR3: CSAAGHPGTEAFF
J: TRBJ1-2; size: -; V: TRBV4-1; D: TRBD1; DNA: TGCGCCAGCAGCCAAGGAGACAGGGTTCTCTATGGCTACACCTTC; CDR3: CASSQGDRVLYGYTF
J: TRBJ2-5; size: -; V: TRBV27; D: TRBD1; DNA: TGTGCCAGCTCCTCGGGGGCAGGGGGCCTTAGAGAGACCCAGTACTTC; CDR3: CASSSGAGGLRETQYF
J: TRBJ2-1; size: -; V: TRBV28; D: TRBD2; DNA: TGTGCCAGCAGTTCCGAAACTAGCGGTGCCTACAATGAGCAGTTCTTC; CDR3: CASSSETSGAYNEQFF
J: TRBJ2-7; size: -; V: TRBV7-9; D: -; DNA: TGTGCCAGCAGCTTAGTTCCCCGGGACGGACACTACGAGCAGTACTTC; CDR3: CASSLVPRDGHYEQYF
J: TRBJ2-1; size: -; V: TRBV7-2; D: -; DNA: TGTGCCAGCAGCCGCGACTTAATTAGTGGGGGACTGTTCTTC; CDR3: CASSRDLISGGLFF
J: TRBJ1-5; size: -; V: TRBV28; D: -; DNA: TGTGCCAGCAGCGGTGGGCTACAGGGACCAGGTGGCAATCAGCCCCAGCATTTT; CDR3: CASSGGLQGPGGNQPQHF
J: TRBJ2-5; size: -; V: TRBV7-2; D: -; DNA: TGTGCCAGCAGCCTAGGAGGGGATCAAGAGACCCAGTACTTC; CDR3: CASSLGGDQETQYF
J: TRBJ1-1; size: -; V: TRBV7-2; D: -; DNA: TGTGCCAGCAGCTTCAGCAGGGTCAGCACTGAAGCTTTCTTT; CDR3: CASSFSRVSTEAFF
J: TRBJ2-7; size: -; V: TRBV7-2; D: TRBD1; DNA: TGTGCCAGCAGCCGGGACAGGGCCTTGGGCGAGCAGTACTTC; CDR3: CASSRDRALGEQYF
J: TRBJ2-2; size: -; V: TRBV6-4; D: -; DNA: TGTGCCAGCAGTGTGAACCGTAACACCGGGGAGCTGTTTTTT; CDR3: CASSVNRNTGELFF
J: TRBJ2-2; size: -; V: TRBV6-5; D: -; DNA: TGTGCCGCCGGGTTAAGGACCGGGGAGCTGTTTTTT; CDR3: CAAGLRTGELFF
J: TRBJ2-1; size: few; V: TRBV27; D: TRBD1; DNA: TGTGGAGCAGGAAGCGGACAGGGTTACAATGAGCAGTTCTTC; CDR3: CGAGSGQGYNEQFF
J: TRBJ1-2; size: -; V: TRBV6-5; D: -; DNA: TGTGCCAGCCGGACACCCTATGGCTACACCTTC; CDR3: CASRTPYGYTF
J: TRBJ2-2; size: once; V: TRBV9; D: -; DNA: TGTGCCAGCAGCCGGGGCACCGGGGAGCTGTTTTTT; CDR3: CASSRGTGELFF
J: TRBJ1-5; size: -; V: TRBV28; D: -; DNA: TGTGCCAGCCACACCCCTAGCAATCAGCCCCAGCATTTT; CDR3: CASHTPSNQPQHF
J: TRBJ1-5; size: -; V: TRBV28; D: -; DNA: TGTGCCAGCAGTTTCGCCTCAGGGTTCCAGCCCCAGCATTTT; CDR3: CASSFASGFQPQHF
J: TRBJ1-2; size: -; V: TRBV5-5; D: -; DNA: TGTGCCAGCAGCTTTGACCGGCTCTACACCTTC; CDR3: CASSFDRLYTF
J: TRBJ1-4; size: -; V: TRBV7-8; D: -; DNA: TGTGCCAGCAGCACTCCGTCAATGGGAAAACTGTTTTTT; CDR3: CASSTPSMGKLFF
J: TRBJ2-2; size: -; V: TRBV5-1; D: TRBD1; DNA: TGCGCCAGCAGCTTGGAGGGGACAGGGGTGGCCGGGGAGCTGTTTTTT; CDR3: CASSLEGTGVAGELFF
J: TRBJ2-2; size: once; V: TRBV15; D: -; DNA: TGTGCCACCTCCTTGGGGGTCGCCGGGGAGCTGTTTTTT; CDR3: CATSLGVAGELFF
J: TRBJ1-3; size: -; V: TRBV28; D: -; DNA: TGTGCCAGCAGCAAAGTCCCAGGGAAGCGAGGAAACACCATATATTTT; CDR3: CASSKVPGKRGNTIYF
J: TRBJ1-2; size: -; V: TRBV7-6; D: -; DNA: TGTGCCAGCAGCCTAGCCGGAGGCCCGAAAGATTATGGCTACACCTTC; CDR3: CASSLAGGPKDYGYTF
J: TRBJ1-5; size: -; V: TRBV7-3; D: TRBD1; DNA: TGTGCCAGCAGCTTAACAGGGGGCTTCGATCAGCCCCAGCATTTT; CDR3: CASSLTGGFDQPQHF
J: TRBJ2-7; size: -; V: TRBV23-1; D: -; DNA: TGCGCCAGCAGTCAATCCCCAAGGGAGGCCTACGAGCAGTACTTC; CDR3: CASSQSPREAYEQYF
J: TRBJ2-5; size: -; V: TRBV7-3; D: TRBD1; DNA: TGTGCCAGCAGCACAGGGACAGGGGGAAGGTGGGAGACCCAGTACTTC; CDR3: CASSTGTGGRWETQYF
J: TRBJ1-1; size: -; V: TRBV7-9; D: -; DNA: TGTGCCAGCAGCTTAAGGCATAGGGACCTCACTGAAGCTTTCTTT; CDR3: CASSLRHRDLTEAFF
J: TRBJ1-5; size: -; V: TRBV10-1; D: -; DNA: TGCGCCAGCAGTATTACAGGGTTCGGAAGCAATCAGCCCCAGCATTTT; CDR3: CASSITGFGSNQPQHF
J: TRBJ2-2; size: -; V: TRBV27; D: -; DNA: TGTGCCAGCCGTCATTTCACCGGGGAGCTGTTTTTT; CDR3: CASRHFTGELFF
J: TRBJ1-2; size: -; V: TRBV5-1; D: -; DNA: TGCGCCAGCAGCTTGCGACCAACCGTCGACAACTATGGCTACACCTTC; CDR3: CASSLRPTVDNYGYTF
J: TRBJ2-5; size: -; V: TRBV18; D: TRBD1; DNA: TGTGCCAGCTCACGGGGGACAGGGAACGAAGAGACCCAGTACTTC; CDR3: CASSRGTGNEETQYF
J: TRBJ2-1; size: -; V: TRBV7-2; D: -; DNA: TGTGCCAGCAGCGCCCGACGGGACAATGAGCAGTTCTTC; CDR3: CASSARRDNEQFF
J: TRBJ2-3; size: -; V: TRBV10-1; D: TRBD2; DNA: TGCGCCAGCAGTCCAAGCGGGAGCGGAGATACGCAGTATTTT; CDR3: CASSPSGSGDTQYF
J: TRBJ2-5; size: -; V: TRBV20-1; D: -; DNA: TGCAGCCCAACCACAGAGACCCAGTACTTC; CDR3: CSPTTETQYF
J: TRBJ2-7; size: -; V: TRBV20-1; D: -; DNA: TGCAGTGCCAAGTTCTACGAGCAGTACTTC; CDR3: CSAKFYEQYF
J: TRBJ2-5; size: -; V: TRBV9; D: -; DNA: TGTGCCAGCAGCGCCCAAGGGACCCAGTACTTC; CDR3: CASSAQGTQYF
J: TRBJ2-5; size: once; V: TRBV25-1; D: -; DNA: TGTGCCAGCAGTGAAGGACGTGCTAGCGTTGAGGAGACCCAGTACTTC; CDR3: CASSEGRASVEETQYF
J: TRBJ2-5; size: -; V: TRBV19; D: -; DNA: TGTGCCAGTAGTGCCCAGGGGACGGTCCAAGAGACCCAGTACTTC; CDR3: CASSAQGTVQETQYF
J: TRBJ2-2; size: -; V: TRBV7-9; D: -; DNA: TGTGCCAGCAGCTCCTTAGGGCTAGGAACACGGGACACCGGGGAGCTGTTTTTT; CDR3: CASSSLGLGTRDTGELFF
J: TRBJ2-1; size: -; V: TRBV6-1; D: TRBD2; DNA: TGTGCCAGCACGGGGACTAGCGGTTACAATGAGCAGTTCTTC; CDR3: CASTGTSGYNEQFF
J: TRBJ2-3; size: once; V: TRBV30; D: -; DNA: TGTGCCTGGGATACTTTCTTGACAGATACGCAGTATTTT; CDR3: CAWDTFLTDTQYF